These 31 T cell receptor beta chains were all obtained from the same sample, sequenced in a study of T cells after yellow fever vaccination. MiXCR, run by TCRdb on the 5' RACE reads, gives a single entry per CDR3 protein. The table has 250,000 to 400,000 distinct CDR3 sequences, 4.1% seen once; the top ten hold about 22%. The sample in question was PBMCs, obtained 5 days after the yellow fever booster vaccination. The receptors were gathered from a man aged 18 to 35 who received the YFV17D yellow fever vaccine.

This clonotype was counted between two and nine times. CDR3 sequence reads: CASIGQGRGTDTQYF. The CDR3 nucleotides are TGTGCCAGTATAGGACAGGGTAGGGGCACAGATACGCAGTATTTT. V and J are TRBV19 and TRBJ2-3, with TRBD1 identical over 8 bases. Germline V lookup: CDR1 LNHDA, CDR2 SQIVND (reference sequence). The CDR3 contains 15 residues. Losses at the gene ends were 7 bases for V and 1 base for J; bases not matched to a gene: 7.

This clonotype was recorded many times. This chain connects TRBV6-2 or TRBV6-3 to TRBJ1-1; a possible D gene is TRBD1 (5 bases). V lost 7 bases to trimming and J lost 0 bases, with 21 bases between them. CDR1 is MNHEY, CDR2 SVGEGT, per germline. The CDR3 runs to 17 residues. In DNA form, the CDR3 reads TGTGCCAGCACCCGCCTGGGGACTAACAGAATGAACACTGAAGCTTTCTTT. This encodes CASTRLGTNRMNTEAFF.

The table lists this clonotype with a few counts. This chain links TRBV18 with TRBJ2-3; TRBD1 matches at 9 bases. Germline values: CDR1 KGHSH, CDR2 LQKENI. The CDR3 is made up of 15 amino acids. The junction had 3 bases not matched to a gene; V was cut back by 5 bases and J by 0 bases. This chain's CDR3 is CASSSQGASTDTQYF. Written as DNA, the CDR3 is TGTGCCAGCTCATCACAGGGGGCTAGCACAGATACGCAGTATTTT. Full variable domain (missing parts from reference TRBV18 and TRBJ2-3): NAGVMQNPRHLVRRRGQEARLRCSPMKGHSHVYWYRQLPEEGLKFMVYLQKENIIDESGMPKERFSAEFPKEGPSILRIQQVVRGDSAAYFCASSSQGASTDTQYFGPGTRLTVL.

This clonotype was recorded at least ten times. The chain carries TRBV9 and TRBJ2-3; 12 positions agree with TRBD2. This CDR3 has 16 amino acids. Trimming removed 2 bases from V and 3 bases from J; junction bases left unmatched: 4. In germline, CDR1 is SGDLS, CDR2 YYNGEE. CDR3 in DNA: TGTGCCAGCAGCGTCAGACTAGCGGGGGTGACAGATACGCAGTATTTT. This codes for CASSVRLAGVTDTQYF.

This clonotype was counted between two and nine times. V usage is TRBV4-2 and J usage is TRBJ2-2, with a weak D call TRBD1 (6 bases). Trimming shortened V by 2 bases and J by 3 bases, and 13 bases separated the two germline ends. Germline V gene lookup returns CDR1 LGHNA and CDR2 YNFKEQ. This CDR3 comprises 16 residues. CDR3 region: CASSQSSDRYTGELFF. The CDR3 nucleotides read TGTGCCAGCAGCCAATCGAGTGACAGGTACACCGGGGAGCTGTTTTTT.

In its sample, this clonotype was seen many times. CDR3 protein: CASSEALKTQYF. Written as DNA, the CDR3 is TGTGCCAGCAGTGAAGCGTTGAAGACCCAGTACTTC. The chain has TRBV6-1 and TRBJ2-5, with D uncertain. V was cut by 0 bases and J by 6 bases, with 5 bases left in between. The CDR3 is made up of 12 amino acids. The germline gives CDR1 MNHNS, CDR2 SASEGT.

Only a few counts were recorded for this clonotype. The J gene is TRBJ1-1, the V gene TRBV20-1, with 9 bases identical to TRBD1. Germline V gene lookup returns CDR1 DFQATT and CDR2 SNEGSKA (reference sequence). The CDR3 is 17 amino acids. After removal of 5 bases from V and 1 base from J, the junction contained 14 bases not matched to a gene. CDR3 in amino acids: CSAPQGGGQGKNTEAFF. CDR3 coding DNA: TGCAGTGCTCCCCAGGGTGGGGGACAGGGCAAGAACACTGAAGCTTTCTTT.

Ten or more counts support this clonotype. V is TRBV11-2 and J is TRBJ2-5; the D gene could be TRBD1 or TRBD2 (6 bases each). The germline V gene has CDR1 SGHAT and CDR2 FQNNGV. The CDR3 spans 13 residues. V lost 5 bases, J lost 5 bases, and 12 bases lay in between. CDR3 DNA sequence: TGTGCCAGCAGCCCCTCGGGGGCCGAGACCCAGTACTTC. Amino acids: CASSPSGAETQYF.

This clonotype was recorded at least ten times. CDR3 region: CASSFLDRRSSTDTQYF. CDR3 DNA sequence: TGCGCCAGCAGCTTCCTAGACAGGCGGTCTAGCACAGATACGCAGTATTTT. V is TRBV5-1 and J is TRBJ2-3; tentatively, D is TRBD1 (6 bases). CDR3 length: 17 amino acids. Germline lookup yields CDR1 SGHRS and CDR2 YFSETQ. Trimming removed 2 bases from V and 0 bases from J, with 16 bases in between.

The V and J genes are TRBV18 and TRBJ1-6; 10 positions agree with TRBD1. This CDR3 contains 16 residues. CDR1 is KGHSH and CDR2 is LQKENI in the germline V gene. With 2 bases clipped from V and 6 bases from J, the junction kept 4 bases outside the gene matches. CDR3 nucleotide sequence: TGTGCCAGCTCACCATCGGGGACAGGGGCTAATTCACCCCTCCACTTT. This codes for CASSPSGTGANSPLHF.

This clonotype was seen only a few times. This rearrangement joins TRBV6-2 or TRBV6-3 to TRBJ2-1; no reliable D call. The CDR3 has 15 amino acids. Trimming shortened V by 11 bases and J by 5 bases, and 22 bases separated the two germline ends. Germline CDR1 and CDR2: MNHEY and SVGEGT. CDR3 sequence: CAVRRTPVVDNEQFF. DNA of the CDR3: TGTGCCGTTCGCCGGACCCCAGTAGTAGACAATGAGCAGTTCTTC.

This clonotype was seen a handful of times. The chain recombines TRBV5-4 with TRBJ1-5, with D tentatively TRBD1 (5 bases). V lost 4 bases and J 0 bases, leaving 11 bases between the germline ends. CDR3 length equals 15 residues. Germline V gives CDR1 SGHNT, CDR2 YYREEE (reference sequence). The chain's CDR3 is CASSGDPYSNQPQHF. CDR3 in DNA: TGTGCCAGCAGCGGGGACCCTTATAGCAATCAGCCCCAGCATTTT. Supplemented by reference TRBV5-4 and TRBJ1-5, the full variable domain reads ETGVTQSPTHLIKTRGQQVTLRCSSQSGHNTVSWYQQALGQGPQFIFQYYREEENGRGNFPPRFSGLQFPNYSSELNVNALELDDSALYLCASSGDPYSNQPQHFGDGTRLSIL.

The sample holds many counts of this clonotype. The chain is built from TRBV11-2 and TRBJ2-3; a possible D gene is TRBD2 (5 bases). Trimming shortened V by 8 bases and J by 0 bases, and 21 bases separated the two germline ends. The CDR3 extends over 17 amino acids. Germline CDR1 reads SGHAT; CDR2 reads FQNNGV. The CDR3 is CASFGLERSSSTDTQYF. The DNA for the CDR3 is TGTGCCAGCTTTGGGCTGGAGCGGAGCTCTAGCACAGATACGCAGTATTTT.

The sample holds many counts of this clonotype. The genes are TRBV7-2 and TRBJ2-7, with D possibly being TRBD1 (6 bases). The CDR3 sequence is 15 residues long. V was trimmed by 1 base and J by 3 bases, leaving 13 bases between them. Germline V lookup: CDR1 SGHTA, CDR2 FQGNSA. This chain's CDR3 is CASSLGSPRGYEQYF. DNA for the CDR3: TGTGCCAGCAGCTTAGGAAGCCCCAGGGGCTACGAGCAGTACTTC.

V gene TRBV5-1 combines with J gene TRBJ2-3, with TRBD2 identical over 9 bases. CDR3 length: 16 amino acids. With 4 bases clipped from V and 1 base from J, the junction kept 7 bases outside the gene matches. Germline V gene sequence: CDR1 SGHRS, CDR2 YFSETQ. The CDR3 here is CASSGGQRGGTDTQYF. CDR3 bases: TGCGCCAGCAGCGGGGGGCAGCGGGGGGGCACAGATACGCAGTATTTT.

This clonotype was counted at least ten times. The chain combines TRBV19 with TRBJ1-5; 10 bases line up with TRBD1. Germline lookup yields CDR1 LNHDA and CDR2 SQIVND (reference sequence). V was pared by 5 bases and J by 6 bases, with 1 base of the junction left unmatched. The CDR3 consists of 13 residues. The CDR3 sequence: CASSGTGVQPQHF. DNA of the CDR3: TGTGCCAGTAGTGGGACAGGGGTTCAGCCCCAGCATTTT.

The gene calls are TRBV4-3 and TRBJ2-2; TRBD1 agrees at 7 bases. CDR3 length: 16 amino acids. Germline CDR1 is LGHNA and CDR2 is YSLEER. V trimming: 4 bases; J trimming: 4 bases; junction bases outside the gene matches: 9. For the CDR3, the DNA is TGCGCCAGCAGCCGCCATGGGGGACAGTCCACCGGGGAGCTGTTTTTT. Its protein product is CASSRHGGQSTGELFF.

This clonotype was seen ten or more times. This sequence joins TRBV20-1 and TRBJ2-5, with D possibly being TRBD2 (5 bases). The germline V gene encodes CDR1 DFQATT and CDR2 SNEGSKA (reference sequence). The ends were cut back, 5 bases at V and 5 bases at J, with 15 bases in the middle. The CDR3 length is 13 residues. The CDR3: CSAAGSPRETQYF. DNA for the CDR3: TGCAGTGCTGCGGGTAGCCCCCGGGAGACCCAGTACTTC.

This chain connects TRBV18 to TRBJ2-1; possible D gene TRBD1, 5 bases. The germline V and J ends were trimmed by 1 base and 6 bases, with 13 bases remaining between them. This CDR3 spans 15 amino acids. Germline V lookup: CDR1 KGHSH, CDR2 LQKENI. CDR3 in DNA: TGTGCCAGCTCACCACAGGTAGGGGAAATCAATGAGCAGTTCTTC. Its translation: CASSPQVGEINEQFF.

This chain connects TRBV19 to TRBJ1-6, with 10 bases aligning to TRBD1. Germline lookup yields CDR1 LNHDA and CDR2 SQIVND (reference sequence). This CDR3 region has 14 residues. V trimming: 4 bases; J trimming: 10 bases; junction bases outside the gene matches: 4. Written as DNA, the CDR3 is TGTGCCAGTAGTACGCTGACAGGGGGCTCACCCCTCCACTTT. Translating it yields CASSTLTGGSPLHF.

This clonotype showed up just a few times. The chain combines TRBV27 with TRBJ2-7; D gene uncertain. The CDR3 is made up of 13 amino acids. Germline loops: CDR1 MNHEY, CDR2 SMNVEV (reference sequence). V lost 4 bases to trimming and J lost 5 bases, with 12 bases between them. The CDR3 nucleotides are TGTGCCAGCAGTTCGGCGGTTGGAAACGAGCAGTACGTC. Amino acid sequence: CASSSAVGNEQYV.

This clonotype was seen a handful of times. The DNA of the CDR3 is TGCGCCAGCAGCCAAGATGGGTGGACTAGCGGGGGACCGCCCGGCGCCCAGTACTTC. Amino acid sequence: CASSQDGWTSGGPPGAQYF. V and J are TRBV4-1 and TRBJ2-5; 13 bases are shared with TRBD2. The CDR3 consists of 19 residues. The germline V gene has CDR1 MGHRA and CDR2 YSYEKL. The junction had 16 bases not matched to a gene; V was cut back by 0 bases and J by 9 bases.

V gene TRBV7-2 combines with J gene TRBJ2-2; the D is unclear. This CDR3 contains 13 residues. Trimming left V 6 bases short and J 8 bases short, with 13 bases between. The V gene's germline CDR1 is SGHTA and CDR2 FQGNSA. For the CDR3, the DNA is TGTGCCAGCAGAATAATTGACGGGGGGGAGCTGTTTTTT. Translated: CASRIIDGGELFF.

This clonotype was found many times. The V call is TRBV4-1, the J call TRBJ2-1; 8 nucleotides match TRBD2. CDR1 and CDR2 (germline): MGHRA, YSYEKL. The CDR3 length is 15 residues. After removal of 8 bases from V and 0 bases from J, the junction contained 6 bases not matched to a gene. The CDR3 sequence: CASSGGEPSYNEQFF. In DNA, the CDR3 is TGCGCCAGCTCCGGGGGGGAGCCCTCCTACAATGAGCAGTTCTTC.

This clonotype was seen only a few times. The rearrangement links TRBV18 to TRBJ2-7; the D gene is possibly TRBD1 (6 bases). In germline, CDR1 is KGHSH, CDR2 LQKENI. The V and J ends lost 0 bases and 6 bases respectively, with 18 bases between them. The CDR3 runs to 16 residues. As DNA, the CDR3 is TGTGCCAGCTCACCACCGAGTTTGGCAGGGGTAAGCGAGCAGTACTTC. As protein: CASSPPSLAGVSEQYF.

The chain joins TRBV19 to TRBJ2-2; a possible D gene is TRBD2 (5 bases). Germline CDR1 is LNHDA and CDR2 is SQIVND (reference sequence). V lost 5 bases and J 4 bases, leaving 8 bases between the germline ends. The length of the CDR3 is 13 residues. In DNA, the CDR3 is TGTGCCAGTAGTTTGAGGGCCACCGGGGAGCTGTTTTTT. Its translation: CASSLRATGELFF.

V gene TRBV5-5 combines with J gene TRBJ1-1, with 7 nucleotides matching TRBD1. Trimming at V came to 3 bases and at J to 3 bases, leaving 5 bases not matched to a gene. The CDR3 contains 14 residues. Germline loops: CDR1 SGHKS, CDR2 YYEKEE (reference sequence). CDR3 nucleotide sequence: TGTGCCAGCAGCTCAGAAGGGGGCTACACTGAAGCTTTCTTT. Protein product: CASSSEGGYTEAFF.

The V call is TRBV7-2, the J call TRBJ2-5; TRBD2 agrees at 8 bases. CDR1 and CDR2 (germline): SGHTA, FQGNSA. There are 16 residues in the CDR3. V shed 6 bases, J shed 5 bases, and the junction held 14 bases outside the gene matches. DNA of the CDR3: TGTGCCAGCAGGATCGGGGGCGGGGGGATGATGGAGACCCAGTACTTC. Translated: CASRIGGGGMMETQYF.

The rearrangement links TRBV19 to TRBJ1-2, with D perhaps TRBD1 (6 bases). Germline loops: CDR1 LNHDA, CDR2 SQIVND (reference sequence). V was shortened by 5 bases and J by 3 bases, with 13 bases between the two germline ends. The CDR3 consists of 14 residues. The CDR3 region is CASSARTVDYGYTF. The CDR3 coding sequence is TGTGCCAGTAGTGCCCGGACAGTCGACTATGGCTACACCTTC.

The J gene is TRBJ2-7, the V gene TRBV7-2; 8 bases fit TRBD1. There are 14 residues in the CDR3. J lost 6 bases, V lost 5 bases, and 9 bases had no gene match. CDR1 SGHTA and CDR2 FQGNSA come from the germline V gene. In nucleotides, the CDR3 is TGTGCCAGCAGCCGCAGGGGGCGCGATTCCGAGCAGTACTTC. This translates into CASSRRGRDSEQYF.

The rearrangement uses TRBV5-6 and TRBJ1-2; D perhaps matches TRBD1 (5 bases). Germline loops: CDR1 SGHDT, CDR2 YYEEEE. V gave up 1 base and J gave up 5 bases, with 9 bases separating them. The CDR3 spans 13 residues. CDR3: CASSLRGRYGYTF. CDR3 bases: TGTGCCAGCAGCTTGAGGGGTCGATATGGCTACACCTTC.